This is a list of T cell receptor beta chains from one sample in a study of early T cells in non-severe SARS-CoV-2 infection. TCRdb analysed the 5' RACE reads with MiXCR anew, one entry per CDR3 protein. The data show tens of thousands of distinct CDR3 sequences, about 12% seen once. The source material was whole blood, sampled at baseline. These receptors originate from an adult who was a healthcare worker with PCR-confirmed SARS-CoV-2 infection or an uninfected control (not recorded which). Both conserved end residues are part of each CDR3. The order of the fields is V gene, J gene, D gene, clone size, CDR3 protein, CDR3 DNA. The D gene is left open where the match is weak. Clone size is not always given. Where it is, it says once, few, many or a class for expanded clones.

V: TRBV4-2; J: TRBJ2-7; D: TRBD1; size: once; CDR3: CASSQVQPGQSSYEQYF; DNA: TGTGCCAGCAGCCAAGTTCAGCCGGGACAGAGCTCCTACGAGCAGTACTTC
V: TRBV19; J: TRBJ2-2; D: NA; size: NA; CDR3: CASSSTKVGELFF; DNA: TGTGCCAGTAGTTCCACCAAGGTCGGGGAGCTGTTTTTT
V: TRBV12-3/TRBV12-4; J: TRBJ2-2; D: NA; size: few; CDR3: CASSFGEGQDAGELFF; DNA: TGTGCCAGCAGTTTTGGGGAGGGACAGGACGCCGGGGAGCTGTTTTTT
V: TRBV6-2/TRBV6-3; J: TRBJ2-7; D: NA; size: few; CDR3: CASSRRFFQGYEQYF; DNA: TGTGCCAGCAGCCGCCGTTTCTTCCAGGGCTACGAGCAGTACTTC
V: TRBV29-1; J: TRBJ1-3; D: TRBD1; size: few; CDR3: CSVRDREAGNTIYF; DNA: TGCAGCGTTCGAGACAGGGAGGCTGGAAACACCATATATTTT
V: TRBV12-3/TRBV12-4; J: TRBJ2-1; D: TRBD1; size: NA; CDR3: CASSPGTGREQFF; DNA: TGTGCCAGCAGTCCCGGGACAGGGCGGGAGCAGTTCTTC
V: TRBV6-4; J: TRBJ2-3; D: TRBD2; size: NA; CDR3: CASSDTSGATDTQYF; DNA: TGTGCCAGCAGTGACACTAGCGGTGCGACAGATACGCAGTATTTT
V: TRBV5-6; J: TRBJ2-1; D: TRBD2; size: many; CDR3: CASRGGSLVDNEQFF; DNA: TGTGCCAGCAGGGGAGGGTCCCTGGTGGACAATGAGCAGTTCTTC
V: TRBV7-9; J: TRBJ1-2; D: NA; size: few; CDR3: CASSTGMTQGNYGYTF; DNA: TGTGCCAGCAGCACCGGCATGACTCAGGGGAACTATGGCTACACCTTC
V: TRBV24-1; J: TRBJ2-5; D: NA; size: NA; CDR3: CATSDFGRGPGTQYF; DNA: TGTGCCACCAGTGATTTCGGTCGGGGTCCGGGGACCCAGTACTTC
V: TRBV5-5; J: TRBJ2-5; D: NA; size: many; CDR3: CASSRRDYQETQYF; DNA: TGTGCCAGCAGCCGCCGGGACTACCAAGAGACCCAGTACTTC
V: TRBV7-2; J: TRBJ2-3; D: NA; size: few; CDR3: CASSPLRGTQYF; DNA: TGTGCCAGCAGCCCCCTCAGAGGTACGCAGTATTTT
V: TRBV7-9; J: TRBJ2-3; D: NA; size: NA; CDR3: CASRGIPIHTQYF; DNA: TGTGCCAGCAGGGGTATACCCATCCATACGCAGTATTTT
V: TRBV18; J: TRBJ2-2; D: NA; size: many; CDR3: CASSTGTTGELFF; DNA: TGTGCCAGCTCAACGGGGACCACCGGGGAGCTGTTTTTT
V: TRBV2; J: TRBJ2-7; D: NA; size: NA; CDR3: CASKFGGSEQYF; DNA: TGTGCCAGCAAGTTTGGCGGTAGCGAGCAGTACTTC
V: TRBV20-1; J: TRBJ2-1; D: NA; size: many; CDR3: CSARERSRWLTYNEQFF; DNA: TGCAGTGCTAGAGAACGGTCCAGGTGGTTAACCTACAATGAGCAGTTCTTC
V: TRBV29-1; J: TRBJ2-5; D: TRBD1; size: many; CDR3: CSVEGRGQETQYF; DNA: TGCAGCGTTGAAGGCAGGGGGCAAGAGACCCAGTACTTC
V: TRBV12-3/TRBV12-4; J: TRBJ1-1; D: NA; size: few; CDR3: CASSPMNTEAFF; DNA: TGTGCCAGCAGTCCGATGAACACTGAAGCTTTCTTT
V: TRBV14; J: TRBJ1-1; D: NA; size: once; CDR3: CASSPWEGPLRTEAFF; DNA: TGTGCCAGCAGCCCCTGGGAGGGTCCCCTTCGAACTGAAGCTTTCTTT
V: TRBV7-2; J: TRBJ1-2; D: NA; size: NA; CDR3: CASSPQTETSYGYTF; DNA: TGTGCCAGCAGCCCCCAGACAGAGACCAGCTATGGCTACACCTTC
V: TRBV7-8; J: TRBJ2-7; D: NA; size: many; CDR3: CASSLVPGKSPEQYF; DNA: TGTGCCAGCAGCTTAGTTCCAGGGAAGAGTCCCGAGCAGTACTTC
V: TRBV10-3; J: TRBJ2-7; D: NA; size: NA; CDR3: CAISGGRKGEQYF; DNA: TGTGCCATCAGTGGGGGGAGAAAGGGCGAGCAGTACTTC
V: TRBV7-8; J: TRBJ1-5; D: NA; size: few; CDR3: CASSLSDNQPQHF; DNA: TGTGCCAGCAGCTTATCTGACAATCAGCCCCAGCATTTT
V: TRBV2; J: TRBJ2-1; D: TRBD2; size: NA; CDR3: CASSIGLERNEQFF; DNA: TGTGCCAGCAGTATAGGACTAGAGAGGAATGAGCAGTTCTTC
V: TRBV18; J: TRBJ2-7; D: TRBD2; size: NA; CDR3: CASSPREGSYEQYF; DNA: TGTGCCAGCTCGCCCCGGGAGGGATCCTACGAGCAGTACTTC
V: TRBV7-7; J: TRBJ2-1; D: TRBD2; size: NA; CDR3: CASSLGLMGEQFF; DNA: TGTGCCAGCAGCCTGGGACTAATGGGCGAGCAGTTCTTC
V: TRBV2; J: TRBJ2-4; D: TRBD2; size: few; CDR3: CASSGPGLAGYKNIQYF; DNA: TGTGCCAGCAGTGGCCCGGGACTAGCGGGTTACAAAAACATTCAGTACTTC